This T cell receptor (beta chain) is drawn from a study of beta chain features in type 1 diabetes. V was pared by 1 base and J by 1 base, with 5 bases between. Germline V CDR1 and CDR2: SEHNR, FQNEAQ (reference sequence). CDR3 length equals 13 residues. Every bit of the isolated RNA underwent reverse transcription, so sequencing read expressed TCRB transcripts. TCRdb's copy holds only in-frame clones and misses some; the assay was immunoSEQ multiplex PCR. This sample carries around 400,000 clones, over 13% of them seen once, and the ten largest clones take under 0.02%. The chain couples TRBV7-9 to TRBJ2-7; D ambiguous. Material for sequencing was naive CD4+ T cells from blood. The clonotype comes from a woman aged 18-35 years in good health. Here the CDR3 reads CASSLDSSYEQYF. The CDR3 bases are TGTGCCAGCAGCTTAGATTCTTCCTACGAGCAGTACTTC. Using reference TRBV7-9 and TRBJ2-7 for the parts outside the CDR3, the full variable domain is DTGVSQNPRHKITKRGQNVTFRCDPISEHNRLYWYRQTLGQGPEFLTYFQNEAQLEKSRLLSDRFSAERPKGSFSTLEIQRTEQGDSAMYLCASSLDSSYEQYFGPGTRLTVT.